Listed below are T cell receptor beta chains from one sample, sequenced in a study of blood T cell repertoires in COVID-19. Libraries were prepared by immunoSEQ multiplex PCR; TCRdb keeps only in-frame clonotypes and omits some of them. Of 120,000 or so clones listed, around 90% are singletons. Source material: peripheral blood. The receptors were gathered from a woman aged 45-65 years with acute or convalescent COVID-19. The CDR3 runs from the conserved cysteine through the conserved F or W. A D gene is named only where the DNA matches it firmly. Size is stated for part of the rows, as once, few or many counts, or as a class when the clone is expanded.

J	size	V	D	CDR3	DNA
TRBJ2-2	.	TRBV6-4	.	CASSDSHRGGTGELFF	TGTGCCAGCAGTGACTCGCACAGGGGGGGAACCGGGGAGCTGTTTTTT
TRBJ2-7	.	TRBV30	.	CAWSVGGHEQYF	TGTGCCTGGAGTGTTGGGGGCCACGAGCAGTACTTC
TRBJ2-2	once	TRBV15	TRBD1	CATSGGQYTGELFF	TGTGCCACCAGCGGGGGACAGTACACCGGGGAGCTGTTTTTT
TRBJ2-3	.	TRBV5-1	TRBD2	CASSLETSGRAGDTQYF	TGCGCCAGCAGCTTGGAGACTAGCGGGAGGGCTGGAGATACGCAGTATTTT
TRBJ1-2	.	TRBV3-1/TRBV3-2	.	CASSQGVRGPLNYGYTF	TGTGCCAGCAGCCAAGGTGTCAGGGGACCGCTGAACTATGGCTACACCTTC
TRBJ2-7	.	TRBV13	.	CASSLPGGTGRPYEQYF	TGTGCCAGCAGCTTACCAGGGGGCACCGGGAGGCCCTACGAGCAGTACTTC
TRBJ2-3	.	TRBV12-3/TRBV12-4	TRBD2	CASSTSGTDTQYF	TGTGCCAGCAGTACTAGCGGCACAGATACGCAGTATTTT
TRBJ2-1	once	TRBV19	.	CASSINRNNEQFF	TGTGCCAGTAGTATAAACAGAAACAATGAGCAGTTCTTC
TRBJ2-2	.	TRBV19	TRBD2	CASKSRGGGTGELFF	TGTGCCAGTAAAAGTCGGGGGGGCGGTACCGGGGAGCTGTTTTTT
TRBJ2-1	.	TRBV2	.	CASSKQVRSYNEQFF	TGTGCCAGCAGTAAACAGGTACGCTCCTACAATGAGCAGTTCTTC
TRBJ1-3	.	TRBV7-2	TRBD1	CASSLSGTGGSGNTIYF	TGTGCCAGCAGCTTATCCGGGACAGGGGGGTCTGGAAACACCATATATTTT
TRBJ2-6	.	TRBV19	TRBD1	CASSMGTGGGGWSGANVLTF	TGTGCCAGTAGTATGGGGACAGGGGGCGGAGGATGGTCTGGGGCCAACGTCCTGACTTTC
TRBJ1-2	.	TRBV11-2	.	CASSLESVDGYTF	TGTGCCAGCAGCTTAGAATCAGTTGATGGCTACACCTTC
TRBJ1-5	.	TRBV18	.	CASSRAGGEGGNQPQHF	TGTGCCAGCTCTCGAGCTGGGGGCGAAGGTGGCAATCAGCCCCAGCATTTT
TRBJ2-7	.	TRBV2	.	CASSHYATSYEQYF	TGTGCCAGCAGTCATTATGCGACTTCATACGAGCAGTACTTC
TRBJ1-4	once	TRBV28	.	CASSLRAAGLSEKLFF	TGTGCCAGCAGTCTCAGGGCCGCAGGGTTGAGTGAAAAACTGTTTTTT
TRBJ2-7	few	TRBV7-2	.	CASSLVVFEQYF	TGTGCCAGCAGCTTAGTTGTCTTCGAGCAGTACTTC